Listed below are T cell receptor beta chains from one sample, sequenced in a study of T cell responses to AZD1222 COVID-19 vaccine. Generated by immunoSEQ multiplex PCR, the TCRdb table keeps only in-frame clones and is missing some. The sample carries under 150,000 clones, 90% recorded once. The sequencing here drew on peripheral blood, taken 28 days after the second AZD1222 dose. These receptors originate from an adult who received the AZD1222 COVID-19 vaccine. Both conserved end residues are part of each CDR3. Fields, in order: J gene, V gene, clone size, CDR3 protein. The size of a clone is reported for some rows only, either as once, few or many, or as a class for expanded clones.

J gene: TRBJ2-3
V gene: TRBV27
clone size: NA
CDR3 protein: CASSPLFVGTDTQYF

J gene: TRBJ1-1
V gene: TRBV20-1
clone size: NA
CDR3 protein: CRGTGGSEAFF

J gene: TRBJ1-1
V gene: TRBV7-3
clone size: once
CDR3 protein: CASSSGAEAFF

J gene: TRBJ2-1
V gene: TRBV7-9
clone size: NA
CDR3 protein: CASSLPSGVSLNEQFF

J gene: TRBJ2-7
V gene: TRBV12-3/TRBV12-4
clone size: NA
CDR3 protein: CASSFGGSYEQYF

J gene: TRBJ2-4
V gene: TRBV28
clone size: NA
CDR3 protein: CASSLAGTRGGIQYF

J gene: TRBJ2-2
V gene: TRBV7-7
clone size: NA
CDR3 protein: CASSLGPAGELFF

J gene: TRBJ2-3
V gene: TRBV7-9
clone size: NA
CDR3 protein: CASSFRQPTDTQYF

J gene: TRBJ2-5
V gene: TRBV4-2
clone size: NA
CDR3 protein: CASSQSPGTSGGQETQYF

J gene: TRBJ1-1
V gene: TRBV7-2
clone size: NA
CDR3 protein: CASSPGGFMNTEAFF

J gene: TRBJ2-2
V gene: TRBV7-2
clone size: NA
CDR3 protein: CASSLRGLNTGELFF

J gene: TRBJ1-5
V gene: TRBV27
clone size: NA
CDR3 protein: CASSPDSSNQPQHF

J gene: TRBJ1-1
V gene: TRBV19
clone size: NA
CDR3 protein: CASSQAGTGVRNEAFF

J gene: TRBJ1-1
V gene: TRBV5-1
clone size: NA
CDR3 protein: CASSTTGFTEAFF

J gene: TRBJ1-2
V gene: TRBV6-5
clone size: NA
CDR3 protein: CASSYQVGYGYTF

J gene: TRBJ1-6
V gene: TRBV5-4
clone size: NA
CDR3 protein: CASSLRGTPSPLHF

J gene: TRBJ1-5
V gene: TRBV28
clone size: NA
CDR3 protein: CASSLSSVPSNQPQHF

J gene: TRBJ2-7
V gene: TRBV28
clone size: NA
CDR3 protein: CASSPPGTYEQYF

J gene: TRBJ1-1
V gene: TRBV5-1
clone size: NA
CDR3 protein: CASSLEVGGTEAFF

J gene: TRBJ2-1
V gene: TRBV29-1
clone size: NA
CDR3 protein: CSVMTSGDGEQFF

J gene: TRBJ1-1
V gene: TRBV28
clone size: once
CDR3 protein: CASSFGLGSTEAFF

J gene: TRBJ2-5
V gene: TRBV24-1
clone size: NA
CDR3 protein: CATSDDGRAQETQYF

J gene: TRBJ2-3
V gene: TRBV28
clone size: NA
CDR3 protein: CASSVPQGGGTDTQYF

J gene: TRBJ1-1
V gene: TRBV7-6
clone size: NA
CDR3 protein: CASSLAGHQNTEAFF

J gene: TRBJ1-2
V gene: TRBV5-4
clone size: once
CDR3 protein: CASSLAQGAGGYTF

J gene: TRBJ1-2
V gene: TRBV6-4
clone size: NA
CDR3 protein: CASSPGGGGYGYTF

J gene: TRBJ2-7
V gene: TRBV10-3
clone size: NA
CDR3 protein: CAISPGTYEQYF

J gene: TRBJ2-7
V gene: TRBV5-5
clone size: NA
CDR3 protein: CASSREIYEQYF

J gene: TRBJ1-2
V gene: TRBV6-5
clone size: NA
CDR3 protein: CASSPDSWNYGYTF

J gene: TRBJ1-1
V gene: TRBV6-6
clone size: NA
CDR3 protein: CASPRELGTEAFF

J gene: TRBJ1-2
V gene: TRBV27
clone size: NA
CDR3 protein: CASSKDKTYGYTF

J gene: TRBJ1-5
V gene: TRBV7-3
clone size: once
CDR3 protein: CASSRDREQPQHF

J gene: TRBJ2-1
V gene: TRBV5-4
clone size: NA
CDR3 protein: CASSATGVGEQFF

J gene: TRBJ2-7
V gene: TRBV27
clone size: few
CDR3 protein: CASSFGTVPYEQYF

J gene: TRBJ1-6
V gene: TRBV11-2
clone size: NA
CDR3 protein: CASSLGWGGNSPLHF

J gene: TRBJ1-5
V gene: TRBV2
clone size: NA
CDR3 protein: CASSAGVGNQPQHF

J gene: TRBJ1-2
V gene: TRBV7-2
clone size: NA
CDR3 protein: CASSLDRGALGYTF

J gene: TRBJ2-7
V gene: TRBV5-1
clone size: NA
CDR3 protein: CASSKLGQTNYEQYF

J gene: TRBJ2-3
V gene: TRBV6-1
clone size: NA
CDR3 protein: CASSARVAGSSSTDTQYF

J gene: TRBJ2-2
V gene: TRBV3-1/TRBV3-2
clone size: NA
CDR3 protein: CASSQAGRDTGELFF

J gene: TRBJ1-2
V gene: TRBV4-1
clone size: once
CDR3 protein: CASSQGQVGYTF

J gene: TRBJ2-3
V gene: TRBV7-6
clone size: NA
CDR3 protein: CASSPQAGSTDTQYF

J gene: TRBJ1-5
V gene: TRBV6-2/TRBV6-3
clone size: NA
CDR3 protein: CASSYSGSVGQPQHF

J gene: TRBJ1-3
V gene: TRBV6-5
clone size: NA
CDR3 protein: CASRGGATTGNTIYF

J gene: TRBJ2-2
V gene: TRBV5-1
clone size: NA
CDR3 protein: CASSLRGQVNTGELFF

J gene: TRBJ1-3
V gene: TRBV28
clone size: once
CDR3 protein: CASSGRDISGNTIYF

J gene: TRBJ1-2
V gene: TRBV5-6
clone size: NA
CDR3 protein: CASSLVREIGMYGYGYTF

J gene: TRBJ1-1
V gene: TRBV6-1
clone size: once
CDR3 protein: CASSEGVGGSTEAFF

J gene: TRBJ2-5
V gene: TRBV19
clone size: once
CDR3 protein: CASSIEMGGGAPKTQYF

J gene: TRBJ2-5
V gene: TRBV4-2
clone size: NA
CDR3 protein: CASSQDPGGPQETQYF

J gene: TRBJ2-2
V gene: TRBV28
clone size: NA
CDR3 protein: CASSPTKQGNTGELFF

J gene: TRBJ2-1
V gene: TRBV6-5
clone size: NA
CDR3 protein: CASKLQGHPLDEQFF

J gene: TRBJ2-2
V gene: TRBV9
clone size: NA
CDR3 protein: CATARGRAPGELFF

J gene: TRBJ1-5
V gene: TRBV5-6
clone size: NA
CDR3 protein: CASSSGTYNQPQHF

J gene: TRBJ2-7
V gene: TRBV19
clone size: NA
CDR3 protein: CASSPRDRGKEQYF

J gene: TRBJ2-7
V gene: TRBV5-1
clone size: NA
CDR3 protein: CASSRTSGIPYEQYF

J gene: TRBJ1-3
V gene: TRBV28
clone size: NA
CDR3 protein: CASSPTGPSSGNTIYF

J gene: TRBJ2-5
V gene: TRBV18
clone size: NA
CDR3 protein: CASSPSPGYQETQYF

J gene: TRBJ2-1
V gene: TRBV5-4
clone size: once
CDR3 protein: CASSSMGAGSSYNEQFF